Listed below are T cell receptor beta chains from one sample, sequenced in a study of T cell responses to AZD1222 COVID-19 vaccine. Data came from immunoSEQ multiplex PCR; TCRdb stores just in-frame clones and leaves some out. The data hold 120,000 or so clones, with roughly 85% observed a single time. The sample was peripheral blood, taken on day 0 of AZD1222 vaccination. Every receptor here comes from an adult in good health. Each CDR3 is given with its conserved first and last residue. The order of the fields is V gene, J gene, D gene, clone size, CDR3 protein, CDR3 DNA. The D gene is left open where the match is weak. A clone size is listed for some rows: how often the clone was seen (once, few, many), or a class if it is expanded.

V: TRBV4-1; J: TRBJ1-1; D: NA; size: NA; CDR3: CASSRLQVKGTEAFF; DNA: TGCGCCAGCAGCCGATTACAGGTCAAGGGCACTGAAGCTTTCTTT
V: TRBV4-1; J: TRBJ2-3; D: TRBD2; size: NA; CDR3: CASGGLAGFGNTQYF; DNA: TGCGCCAGCGGGGGACTAGCGGGATTCGGAAATACGCAGTATTTT
V: TRBV6-2/TRBV6-3; J: TRBJ2-5; D: NA; size: few; CDR3: CASSYTQGLRETQYF; DNA: TGTGCCAGCAGTTACACACAGGGCCTTCGTGAGACCCAGTACTTC
V: TRBV19; J: TRBJ2-1; D: TRBD2; size: NA; CDR3: CASSTAGGLAGGEQFF; DNA: TGTGCCAGTAGTACTGCCGGGGGGCTAGCGGGCGGCGAGCAGTTCTTC
V: TRBV11-3; J: TRBJ1-2; D: NA; size: NA; CDR3: CASSPGVPYGYTF; DNA: TGTGCCAGCAGTCCTGGGGTCCCCTATGGCTACACCTTC
V: TRBV6-4; J: TRBJ2-1; D: NA; size: NA; CDR3: CASSDSDYNEQFF; DNA: TGTGCCAGCAGTGACTCGGATTACAATGAGCAGTTCTTC
V: TRBV6-5; J: TRBJ1-3; D: NA; size: NA; CDR3: CASFLGLVSGNTIYF; DNA: TGTGCCAGCTTTCTTGGACTTGTCTCTGGAAACACCATATATTTT
V: TRBV9; J: TRBJ1-2; D: TRBD1; size: NA; CDR3: CASSQTGQGRSYTF; DNA: TGTGCCAGCAGCCAAACTGGACAGGGACGGAGCTACACCTTC
V: TRBV6-2/TRBV6-3; J: TRBJ2-1; D: TRBD2; size: NA; CDR3: CASSLAGPAYNEQFF; DNA: TGTGCCAGCAGTTTAGCGGGACCTGCCTACAATGAGCAGTTCTTC
V: TRBV6-2/TRBV6-3; J: TRBJ2-1; D: NA; size: NA; CDR3: CASSYLPFNEQFF; DNA: TGTGCCAGCAGTTACTTACCGTTCAATGAGCAGTTCTTC
V: TRBV5-1; J: TRBJ1-2; D: NA; size: NA; CDR3: CASSSRFVGGYTF; DNA: TGCGCCAGCAGCTCCAGGTTTGTTGGTGGCTACACCTTC
V: TRBV7-3; J: TRBJ2-1; D: TRBD2; size: NA; CDR3: CASSASSGRAYNEQFF; DNA: TGTGCCAGCAGCGCCTCTAGCGGGAGGGCCTACAATGAGCAGTTCTTC
V: TRBV6-5; J: TRBJ2-7; D: NA; size: NA; CDR3: CASRKTRTTYEQYF; DNA: TGTGCCAGCAGGAAGACTAGGACGACCTACGAGCAGTACTTC
V: TRBV6-5; J: TRBJ1-5; D: NA; size: NA; CDR3: CASSYGNQPQHF; DNA: TGTGCCAGCAGTTACGGAAATCAGCCCCAGCATTTT
V: TRBV3-1/TRBV3-2; J: TRBJ1-2; D: NA; size: once; CDR3: CASSHRSYGYTF; DNA: TGTGCCAGCAGCCACAGGAGTTATGGCTACACCTTC
V: TRBV29-1; J: TRBJ2-1; D: TRBD1; size: once; CDR3: CSGAGTGMDEQFF; DNA: TGCAGCGGGGCCGGGACAGGGATGGATGAGCAGTTCTTC
V: TRBV24-1; J: TRBJ2-7; D: NA; size: NA; CDR3: CATSGGTAGSYEQYF; DNA: TGTGCCACCAGTGGGGGGACCGCAGGGAGCTACGAGCAGTACTTC
V: TRBV4-1; J: TRBJ2-4; D: NA; size: NA; CDR3: CASSQDWHIQYF; DNA: TGCGCCAGCAGCCAAGATTGGCACATTCAGTACTTC
V: TRBV7-2; J: TRBJ1-4; D: NA; size: NA; CDR3: CASSLGGTNEKLFF; DNA: TGTGCCAGCAGCTTAGGGGGAACTAATGAAAAACTGTTTTTT
V: TRBV5-1; J: TRBJ1-6; D: NA; size: NA; CDR3: CASSLDGPTLYNSPLHF; DNA: TGCGCCAGCAGCTTGGACGGTCCGACGCTCTATAATTCACCCCTCCACTTT
V: TRBV12-5; J: TRBJ2-3; D: NA; size: NA; CDR3: CASGPGDTQYF; DNA: TGTGCTAGTGGCCCCGGGGATACGCAGTATTTT
V: TRBV19; J: TRBJ1-1; D: NA; size: NA; CDR3: CASSARQRNTEAFF; DNA: TGTGCCAGTAGTGCCCGACAGAGAAACACTGAAGCTTTCTTT
V: TRBV28; J: TRBJ2-2; D: TRBD1; size: NA; CDR3: CASRTGIGELFF; DNA: TGTGCCAGCAGGACAGGGATCGGGGAGCTGTTTTTT
V: TRBV7-2; J: TRBJ1-2; D: TRBD1; size: NA; CDR3: CASSRTGDYGYTF; DNA: TGTGCCAGCAGCCGAACAGGGGACTATGGCTACACCTTC
V: TRBV7-2; J: TRBJ2-1; D: NA; size: NA; CDR3: CASSLGWGMYEQFF; DNA: TGTGCCAGCAGCCTGGGGTGGGGTATGTATGAGCAGTTCTTC
V: TRBV5-8; J: TRBJ2-1; D: TRBD1; size: NA; CDR3: CASSFGQASYNEQFF; DNA: TGTGCCAGCAGCTTCGGACAGGCGTCCTACAATGAGCAGTTCTTC
V: TRBV30; J: TRBJ1-1; D: NA; size: NA; CDR3: CAWSWGGYTEAFF; DNA: TGTGCCTGGAGTTGGGGGGGGTACACTGAAGCTTTCTTT
V: TRBV19; J: TRBJ2-7; D: NA; size: NA; CDR3: CASSNTRQLDHEQYF; DNA: TGTGCCAGTAGTAACACCCGACAGCTAGACCACGAGCAGTACTTC
V: TRBV5-6; J: TRBJ1-6; D: NA; size: NA; CDR3: CASSTSVATSRPPLHF; DNA: TGTGCCAGCAGCACCTCTGTGGCGACGTCACGCCCACCCCTCCACTTT
V: TRBV10-3; J: TRBJ1-1; D: NA; size: once; CDR3: CAIKLSVNTEAFF; DNA: TGTGCCATCAAGTTATCCGTGAACACTGAAGCTTTCTTT
V: TRBV7-9; J: TRBJ2-7; D: NA; size: NA; CDR3: CASSYPGRQVHEQYF; DNA: TGTGCCAGCAGCTACCCGGGACGCCAGGTCCACGAGCAGTACTTC
V: TRBV30; J: TRBJ1-1; D: NA; size: NA; CDR3: CAWSVGGSGAAFF; DNA: TGTGCCTGGAGTGTAGGAGGTTCGGGGGCGGCTTTCTTT
V: TRBV7-3; J: TRBJ2-5; D: TRBD2; size: NA; CDR3: CASSLGRAQETQYF; DNA: TGTGCCAGCAGCTTAGGGAGGGCCCAAGAGACCCAGTACTTC
V: TRBV15; J: TRBJ1-1; D: NA; size: NA; CDR3: CATSRGTAEGTEAFF; DNA: TGTGCCACCAGCAGAGGGACCGCGGAGGGCACTGAAGCTTTCTTT
V: TRBV11-2; J: TRBJ1-2; D: TRBD1; size: NA; CDR3: CASSPRDRSLYGYTF; DNA: TGTGCCAGCAGCCCCCGGGACAGGTCCTTGTATGGCTACACCTTC
V: TRBV19; J: TRBJ2-5; D: NA; size: NA; CDR3: CASSHWGVAESETQYF; DNA: TGTGCCAGTAGCCACTGGGGGGTAGCCGAGTCCGAGACCCAGTACTTC
V: TRBV2; J: TRBJ2-7; D: TRBD2; size: NA; CDR3: CASSELASGSYEQYF; DNA: TGTGCCAGCAGTGAACTTGCTAGCGGGAGTTACGAGCAGTACTTC
V: TRBV30; J: TRBJ1-6; D: NA; size: NA; CDR3: CAWNKGARNSPLHF; DNA: TGTGCCTGGAACAAAGGAGCCAGAAATTCACCCCTCCACTTT
V: TRBV7-3; J: TRBJ1-1; D: NA; size: NA; CDR3: CASSLGDGQKAFF; DNA: TGTGCCAGCAGCTTGGGCGATGGGCAGAAAGCTTTCTTT
V: TRBV11-3; J: TRBJ1-2; D: NA; size: many; CDR3: CASSLRDPEGYTF; DNA: TGTGCCAGCAGCTTAAGAGACCCCGAGGGCTACACCTTC
V: TRBV9; J: TRBJ1-1; D: NA; size: NA; CDR3: CASSVEVGGNTEAFF; DNA: TGTGCCAGCAGCGTAGAGGTGGGGGGGAACACTGAAGCTTTCTTT
V: TRBV5-5; J: TRBJ1-2; D: NA; size: NA; CDR3: CASSVYRVGYTF; DNA: TGTGCCAGCAGCGTTTACAGGGTTGGCTACACCTTC
V: TRBV24-1; J: TRBJ2-5; D: TRBD2; size: NA; CDR3: CATSDRTQLAGGQETQYF; DNA: TGTGCCACCAGTGACCGTACCCAACTAGCGGGGGGCCAAGAGACCCAGTACTTC
V: TRBV24-1; J: TRBJ2-3; D: NA; size: NA; CDR3: CATSDFRATDTQYF; DNA: TGTGCCACCAGTGATTTTCGGGCCACAGATACGCAGTATTTT
V: TRBV4-1; J: TRBJ1-5; D: TRBD1; size: NA; CDR3: CASSPTMDRVNQPQHF; DNA: TGCGCCAGCAGCCCCACTATGGACAGGGTGAATCAGCCCCAGCATTTT
V: TRBV25-1; J: TRBJ2-1; D: NA; size: NA; CDR3: CASRDVGTQFF; DNA: TGTGCCAGCCGGGACGTGGGCACGCAGTTCTTC
V: TRBV6-5; J: TRBJ2-3; D: TRBD2; size: NA; CDR3: CASSYGGTSGADTQYF; DNA: TGTGCCAGCAGTTACGGGGGGACTAGCGGGGCAGATACGCAGTATTTT
V: TRBV27; J: TRBJ2-2; D: TRBD1; size: once; CDR3: CASSLGTGANTGELFF; DNA: TGTGCCAGCAGTCTCGGGACAGGGGCGAACACCGGGGAGCTGTTTTTT
V: TRBV4-1; J: TRBJ2-1; D: NA; size: NA; CDR3: CASSWGPISNEQFF; DNA: TGCGCCAGCAGCTGGGGGCCTATTTCCAATGAGCAGTTCTTC
V: TRBV18; J: TRBJ2-7; D: TRBD2; size: NA; CDR3: CASSPSGGAYEQYF; DNA: TGTGCCAGCTCACCAAGCGGGGGGGCATACGAGCAGTACTTC
V: TRBV27; J: TRBJ2-7; D: TRBD1; size: NA; CDR3: CASRVFGQDSYEQYF; DNA: TGTGCCAGCAGAGTCTTCGGACAGGACTCCTACGAGCAGTACTTC
V: TRBV18; J: TRBJ1-2; D: NA; size: NA; CDR3: CASPDEGANYGYTF; DNA: TGTGCCAGCCCCGATGAGGGCGCTAACTATGGCTACACCTTC
V: TRBV18; J: TRBJ2-1; D: NA; size: NA; CDR3: CASLPGGGLINEQFF; DNA: TGTGCCAGCTTACCCGGGGGAGGACTCATTAATGAGCAGTTCTTC
V: TRBV21-1; J: TRBJ1-1; D: NA; size: NA; CDR3: CASSKGVSAPPPRTEAFF; DNA: TGTGCCAGCAGCAAAGGGGTCTCGGCCCCCCCGCCCAGGACTGAAGCTTTCTTT
V: TRBV7-3; J: TRBJ2-1; D: NA; size: once; CDR3: CASSLGTLLANEQFF; DNA: TGTGCCAGCAGCTTAGGGACTCTTCTCGCCAATGAGCAGTTCTTC
V: TRBV7-3; J: TRBJ2-7; D: NA; size: NA; CDR3: CASSLNGVIGEQYF; DNA: TGTGCCAGCAGCCTGAATGGGGTTATAGGCGAGCAGTACTTC
V: TRBV7-3; J: TRBJ2-5; D: TRBD2; size: NA; CDR3: CASSLGSSGSLETQYF; DNA: TGTGCCAGCAGCTTAGGGTCTAGCGGGAGTTTAGAGACCCAGTACTTC
V: TRBV24-1; J: TRBJ2-1; D: TRBD1; size: NA; CDR3: CATSVRQGVGEQFF; DNA: TGTGCCACCAGTGTCAGACAGGGGGTCGGCGAGCAGTTCTTC
V: TRBV4-1; J: TRBJ1-2; D: NA; size: NA; CDR3: CASSQDRLDRANYGYTF; DNA: TGCGCCAGCAGCCAAGATAGGCTCGACAGAGCTAACTATGGCTACACCTTC